This passage covers 23 T cell receptor beta chains from one sample sequenced in a study of shared clonotypes between healthy human individuals. Sequencing was performed with immunoSEQ multiplex PCR; in TCRdb, only in-frame clones are kept and a portion is missing. The data hold about 2 million clones, with about 95% observed a single time. It was CD45RO-negative cells, positively selected for CCR7, that made up naive CD8 cells, with terminally differentiated effector memory CD45RA+ cells excluded. What was sequenced was naive CD8+ T cells sorted from blood. These receptors all stem from a man in his late teens or twenties in good health.

In this sample, this clone turned up once. A much larger clone is a single base away; this may be a read error. This specimen includes other DNA sequences encoding the same CDR3. The chain has TRBV9 and TRBJ2-7; D is possibly TRBD2 (6 bases). The length of the CDR3 is 14 residues. Germline V gene data show CDR1 as SGDLS and CDR2 as YYNGEE. Trimming took 0 bases from V and 2 from J, leaving 9 bases between them. This CDR3 reads CASSVGGATYEQYF. The CDR3 bases are TGTGCCAGCAGCGTAGGCGGGGCGACCTACGAGCAGTACTTC.

Worth noting for this clone: This same CDR3 is encoded by further DNA sequences in the sample. The chain couples TRBV7-9 to TRBJ2-7; D ambiguous. V shed 4 bases and J shed 1 base, with 8 bases lying between them. This CDR3 has 13 residues. Per germline, CDR1 SEHNR and CDR2 FQNEAQ (reference sequence). CDR3 protein: CASSSRVSYEQYF. The CDR3 DNA reads as TGTGCCAGCAGCTCCCGAGTTTCCTACGAGCAGTACTTC.

V and J are TRBV10-3 and TRBJ1-2, with no clear D. Trimming stripped 7 bases from V and 8 bases from J, with 17 bases between. This CDR3 contains 13 residues. Germline-derived CDR1 and CDR2 are ENHRY and SYGVKD. CDR3 in DNA: TGTGCCATCAAGCCAGAACCTGTCGGCGGCTACACCTTC. Residues: CAIKPEPVGGYTF.

J is TRBJ2-7 and V is TRBV5-4; D may be TRBD2 (6 bases). Trimming cost V 10 bases and J 7 bases, with 18 bases left between them. Germline V gene sequence: CDR1 SGHNT, CDR2 YYREEE (reference sequence). This CDR3 comprises 12 residues. This CDR3 is CAAGGVSGEQYF. The CDR3, as DNA: TGTGCCGCCGGAGGGGTCTCGGGGGAGCAGTACTTC.

CDR3 sequence: CAKRSTDRFTDTQYF. CDR3 DNA sequence: TGCGCCAAGAGATCAACGGACAGGTTCACAGATACGCAGTATTTT. The chain is built from TRBV10-1 and TRBJ2-3; 7 bases match TRBD1. CDR3 size: 15 residues. Germline V gene lookup returns CDR1 WNHNN and CDR2 SYGVQD (reference sequence). V lost 10 bases, J lost 2 bases, and 12 bases stayed unmatched.

This chain connects TRBV13 to TRBJ2-3; D is uncertain. CDR3 size: 15 residues. With 3 bases removed from V and 3 bases from J, the gap between germline ends came to 13 bases. The germline V gene encodes CDR1 PRHDT and CDR2 FYEKMQ (reference sequence). The CDR3 DNA sequence: TGTGCCAGCAGCTTGACCCGGATAGGGACAGATACGCAGTATTTT. This gives the protein CASSLTRIGTDTQYF. Drawing the rest from reference TRBV13 and TRBJ2-3, the complete variable domain is AAGVIQSPRHLIKEKRETATLKCYPIPRHDTVYWYQQGPGQDPQFLISFYEKMQSDKGSIPDRFSAQQFSDYHSELNMSSLELGDSALYFCASSLTRIGTDTQYFGPGTRLTVL.

This sequence joins TRBV29-1 and TRBJ2-1; D unresolved. V gave up 4 bases and J gave up 5 bases, with 15 bases separating them. CDR1 SQVTM and CDR2 ANQGSEA come from the germline V gene. This CDR3 comprises 14 residues. The CDR3 loop reads CSVVLPLFDNEQFF. The CDR3 DNA is TGCAGCGTTGTCCTCCCGTTGTTCGACAATGAGCAGTTCTTC.

The V gene is TRBV30, the J gene TRBJ2-1; D not certain. Germline CDR1 reads GTSNPN; CDR2 reads SVGIG (reference sequence). There are 11 residues in the CDR3. With 4 bases removed from V and 15 bases from J, the gap between germline ends came to 16 bases. The CDR3 region has the DNA TGTGCCTGGAACCGGGCTGAAAGGACGTTCTTC. It encodes CAWNRAERTFF.

The chain combines TRBV29-1 with TRBJ1-1; no clear D gene. Per the germline V gene, CDR1 is SQVTM and CDR2 is ANQGSEA. The CDR3 runs to 12 residues. Trimming pared 7 bases from V and 1 base from J, leaving 10 bases between. Here the CDR3 DNA reads TGCAGCGGCATAATTGAGAACACTGAAGCTTTCTTT. Protein product: CSGIIENTEAFF.

The gene calls are TRBV30 and TRBJ1-2; maybe TRBD1 (5 bases). Per germline, CDR1 GTSNPN and CDR2 SVGIG (reference sequence). This CDR3 contains 15 residues. V was trimmed by 1 base and J by 6 bases, leaving 18 bases between them. The CDR3 DNA reads as TGTGCCTGGAGTGCAAGAGGGGCCACCGTCAATGGCTACACCTTC. Translation gives CAWSARGATVNGYTF.

This chain connects TRBV2 to TRBJ2-1; D is possibly TRBD2 (7 bases). Germline CDR1 reads SNHLY; CDR2 reads FYNNEI. The CDR3 totals 16 residues. V dropped 3 bases and J dropped 4 bases, with 16 bases sitting between them. The DNA of the CDR3 is TGTGCCAGCAGTGAGTTGGCAGGGGAGGGGTACAATGAGCAGTTCTTC. This codes for CASSELAGEGYNEQFF.

CDR3 DNA: TGTGCCAGCAACGAACTGGGGACAGGGGATGAAAAACTGTTTTTT. Translated: CASNELGTGDEKLFF. This rearrangement joins TRBV9 to TRBJ1-4; 10 bases map to TRBD1. Germline-derived CDR1 and CDR2 are SGDLS and YYNGEE. J gave up 6 bases and V 6 bases, and 8 bases lay outside the gene matches. This CDR3 region has 15 residues.

The chain employs TRBV6-1 and TRBJ2-7; D ambiguous. V was pared by 0 bases and J by 2 bases, with 11 bases between. Germline V gene lookup returns CDR1 MNHNS and CDR2 SASEGT. This CDR3 has 15 residues. In DNA form, the CDR3 reads TGTGCCAGCAGTGAAGCTTCAGGATTTCCCTACGAGCAGTACTTC. Its protein is CASSEASGFPYEQYF.

The chain joins TRBV7-2 to TRBJ1-2; a possible D gene is TRBD1 (5 bases). The germline CDR1 and CDR2 sequences are SGHTA and FQGNSA. The CDR3 is 14 residues long. Trimming shortened V by 2 bases and J by 0 bases, and 7 bases separated the two germline ends. CDR3 protein: CASSLRGTNYGYTF. The DNA for the CDR3 is TGTGCCAGCAGCTTAAGGGGTACTAACTATGGCTACACCTTC.

For this clone: Additional DNA sequences in this sample encode the identical CDR3. The chain uses TRBV9 and TRBJ2-3; D is uncertain. V lost 3 bases to trimming and J lost 0 bases, with 8 bases between them. Germline V gives CDR1 SGDLS, CDR2 YYNGEE. This CDR3 contains 14 residues. The CDR3, as DNA: TGTGCCAGCAGCGAATCCGGGAGCACAGATACGCAGTATTTT. This sequence encodes CASSESGSTDTQYF.

The rearrangement uses TRBV5-6 and TRBJ2-1, with no clear D. The CDR3 runs to 13 residues. In germline, CDR1 is SGHDT, CDR2 YYEEEE. Trimming took off 2 bases at V and 4 bases at J, with 7 bases between the two ends. CDR3 loop: CASSFGWYNEQFF. The CDR3 DNA reads as TGTGCCAGCAGCTTCGGGTGGTACAATGAGCAGTTCTTC.

This chain connects TRBV12-5 to TRBJ2-1; D not resolved. The CDR3 is made up of 16 amino acids. V was shortened by 3 bases and J by 8 bases, with 20 bases between the two germline ends. In germline, CDR1 is LGHNT, CDR2 FRNRAP. The CDR3 DNA is TGTGCTAGTGGTTTCACCCCGAGAGGCCCTAGAGATGAGCAGTTCTTC. Translating gives CASGFTPRGPRDEQFF.

CDR3 sequence (DNA): TGCAGCGCTTTAGCCGGGACAGGGGGCTCCTACGAGCAGTACTTC. Protein product: CSALAGTGGSYEQYF. V gene TRBV29-1 combines with J gene TRBJ2-7; TRBD1 agrees at 11 bases. With V trimmed by 7 bases and J by 0 bases, 8 bases remained unmatched. The CDR3 runs to 15 residues. CDR1 and CDR2 (germline): SQVTM, ANQGSEA.

Here the CDR3 DNA reads TGTGCCAGCACCAGGCAGGGTTGGACCCAGTACTTC. Amino acids: CASTRQGWTQYF. The chain couples TRBV5-6 to TRBJ2-5; D might be TRBD1 (5 bases). Germline V gene lookup returns CDR1 SGHDT and CDR2 YYEEEE. This CDR3 is built from 12 residues. Trimming cost V 6 bases and J 7 bases, with 13 bases left between them. The full variable domain, in which reference TRBV5-6 and TRBJ2-5 provide the parts outside the CDR3, is DAGVTQSPTHLIKTRGQQVTLRCSPKSGHDTVSWYQQALGQGPQFIFQYYEEEERQRGNFPDRFSGHQFPNYSSELNVNALLLGDSALYLCASTRQGWTQYFGPGTRLLVL.

The chain joins TRBV9 to TRBJ2-7; D not certain. Germline V lookup: CDR1 SGDLS, CDR2 YYNGEE. Trimming took off 0 bases at V and 3 bases at J, with 10 bases between the two ends. This CDR3 is 14 amino acids long. CDR3 residues: CASSVESVDYEQYF. The CDR3 nucleotides read TGTGCCAGCAGCGTAGAGAGCGTTGACTACGAGCAGTACTTC.

V and J are TRBV30 and TRBJ1-3, with D unclear. With 2 bases removed from V and 2 bases from J, the gap between germline ends came to 4 bases. Germline-derived CDR1 and CDR2 are GTSNPN and SVGIG (reference sequence). The CDR3 totals 12 residues. The CDR3, as DNA: TGTGCCTGGAGTCTAACTGGAAACACCATATATTTT. It yields the protein CAWSLTGNTIYF.

Details on this clone: Germline and junction disagree at one end, which may indicate a read error. This same CDR3 is encoded by further DNA sequences in the sample. The chain couples TRBV30 to TRBJ1-6; D is unresolved. Germline V gene lookup returns CDR1 GTSNPN and CDR2 SVGIG (reference sequence). This CDR3 comprises 16 residues. CDR3 in amino acids: CAWSVQGSSYNSPLHF. CDR3 coding DNA: TGTGCCTGGAGTGTTCAAGGGAGCTCCTATAATTCACCACTCCACTTT. The variable domain in full, completed from reference TRBV30 and TRBJ1-6, reads SQTIHQWPATLVQPVGSPLSLECTVEGTSNPNLYWYRQAAGRGLQLLFYSVGIGQISSEVPQNLSASRPQDRQFILSSKKLLLSDSGFYLCAWSVQGSSYNSPLHFGNGTRLTVT.

The chain is built from TRBV19 and TRBJ1-4; maybe TRBD1 (6 bases). V was clipped by 4 bases and J by 0 bases, with 12 bases between them. The CDR3 contains 16 residues. Looked up from germline, CDR1 is LNHDA and CDR2 is SQIVND (reference sequence). The CDR3 sequence is CASSTRTAATNEKLFF. CDR3 nucleotides: TGTGCCAGTAGTACTCGGACAGCTGCAACTAATGAAAAACTGTTTTTT.